The entry that follows covers one TCR beta chain sequence. This clone has only a few counts. Its antigen specificity is not known. Base quality data are lacking; no much larger clone is found one base away. This sample is drawn from a study of blood T cell repertoires in COVID-19 (dated by TCRdb to 2018 to 2021). Background on the whole study: Samples covering the acute and convalescent phases of COVID-19 were provided by collaborators in the United States, Italy and Spain. The prospective study material was composed of cDNA or gDNA derived from T cells, B-cell-depleted T cells, or PBMCs. Subjects who had been exposed to COVID-19, were actively infected with it, or had recovered from it provided the deeply sampled blood TCRbeta repertoires that made up the dataset. A freely available public database, intended as a resource for researchers studying the immune response to SARS-CoV-2, is where the repertoires were released. Samples were obtained from the ongoing ImmuneRACE study (first 160 participants) and from 1,254 subjects provided by 6 global collaborators. Nearly every sample came with metadata listing a de-identified subject ID, COVID-19 status, age in years and sex. Where available, HLA class I and class II types were obtained from metadata supplied by the sample provider rather than from assay-based typing. What the study reported, not specific to this receptor: How much clinical and demographic metadata was included differed by source and by participant, and the metadata was provided uncurated.

Participants in the prospective study were enrolled through a virtual design, were aged roughly 18 to 90 years, and lived in 20 to 30 United States geographic areas. To assign participants to cohorts, the prospective study relied on clinical history that participants themselves reported in a screening survey and a study questionnaire. Exposed participants had been in contact, within 2 weeks of entering the study, with a person who had a PCR-confirmed or clinician-diagnosed case of COVID-19. In the prospective study, mobile phlebotomists collected whole blood, serum and a nasopharyngeal or oropharyngeal swab from each participant. Additional blood draws and questionnaires over a 2-month period could optionally be provided by prospective study participants. Prospective study blood samples were shipped either frozen or at room temperature before DNA extraction. The immunoSEQ Assay, a bias-controlled multiplex PCR, was used to amplify TCRbeta CDR3 regions from genomic DNA. Concerning the study's data processing: The number of nucleated cells in each sample was estimated from the amplification of reference gene primers within the assay. Sequence reads were collapsed and filtered to measure the absolute abundance of every unique TCRbeta CDR3 rearrangement. For each sample, productive Simpson clonality was calculated by taking the square root of Simpson's diversity index across productive rearrangements. TCRdb took this table from immuneACCESS and kept in-frame rearrangements with V and J called. Such tables lack part of the clones; where checked against another copy, unresolved V genes explain under half of the gap, and the rest is unexplained. From that table come the V and J calls and clone size; the DNA was used to work out D and trimming. The sample yields about 190,000 clones; 84% were counted once. About 3.3% of the sample goes to the ten largest clones.

V drops 2 bases and J drops 0 bases, leaving 12 bases in between. The CDR1 and CDR2 encoded by the germline V gene are SGDLS and YYNGEE. Spanning cysteine to phenylalanine, the CDR3 consists of 16 amino acids. Only CDR3 DNA is held: 48 bases, read in frame from base 1. The rearrangement joined TRBV9 to TRBJ2-1; the D gene is possibly TRBD2, with 6 bases matching. The TCR was taken from a woman aged 25 to 39 who had been exposed to COVID-19. Sample: PBMCs or T cells enriched from blood (not recorded which). In nucleotides, the sequence is TGTGCCAGCAGCGTTCATAGCGGCAACTCCTACAATGAGCAGTTCTTC. Its translation reads: CASSVHSGNSYNEQFF. The full variable domain, with segments outside the CDR3 supplied by the reference TRBV9 and TRBJ2-1 proteins, appears as DSGVTQTPKHLITATGQRVTLRCSPRSGDLSVYWYQQSLDQGLQFLIQYYNGEERAKGNILERFSAQQFPDLHSELNLSSLELGDSALYFCASSVHSGNSYNEQFFGPGTRLTVL.